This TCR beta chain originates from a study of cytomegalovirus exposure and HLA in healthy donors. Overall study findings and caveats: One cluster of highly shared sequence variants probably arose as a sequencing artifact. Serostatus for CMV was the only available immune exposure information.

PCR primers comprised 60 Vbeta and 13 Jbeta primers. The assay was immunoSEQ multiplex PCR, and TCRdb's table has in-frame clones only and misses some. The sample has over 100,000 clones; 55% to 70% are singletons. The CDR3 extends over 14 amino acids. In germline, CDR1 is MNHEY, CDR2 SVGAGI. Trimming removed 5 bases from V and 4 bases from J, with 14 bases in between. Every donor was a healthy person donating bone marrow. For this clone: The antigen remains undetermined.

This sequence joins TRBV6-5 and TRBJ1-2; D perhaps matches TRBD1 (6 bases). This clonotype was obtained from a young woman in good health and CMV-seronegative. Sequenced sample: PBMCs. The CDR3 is CASSNQGNFYGYTF. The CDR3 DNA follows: TGTGCCAGCAGTAACCAGGGGAACTTCTATGGCTACACCTTC.